The T cell receptor (beta chain) described here comes from a study of beta chain features in type 1 diabetes. The study's findings and limits: The VDJ junctions of type 1 diabetes patients carried fewer insertions and more deletions. Within the patient group, naive, central memory and Treg TCRB repertoires appeared more similar to each other than within healthy donors. In all four CD4+ subsets, TCRB CDR3 length was significantly, moderately reduced in type 1 diabetes. It was possible that PCR favored shorter templates, equally so in patients and controls.

CDR1 and CDR2 from the germline V gene are PRHDT and FYEKMQ (reference sequence). The CDR3 spans 14 residues. Trimming took off 5 bases at V and 8 bases at J, with 18 bases between the two ends. Concerning this clone itself: Its antigen is as yet unknown.

Populations isolated by sorting all had purity greater than 95%. Expressed TCRB transcripts were sequenced after all isolated RNA was converted to cDNA. The assay was immunoSEQ multiplex PCR, and TCRdb's table has in-frame clones only and misses some. The table lists 150,000 to 200,000 clones, around 63% of them singletons. Sequenced: naive CD4+ T cells from blood. The receptor was isolated from a man aged 30 to 39 with type 1 diabetes. This chain links TRBV13 with TRBJ1-2; a weak D match, TRBD1 (6 bases). The CDR3: CASSEQGRESGYTF. The CDR3 region has the DNA TGTGCCAGCAGCGAGCAGGGGAGGGAGAGCGGCTACACCTTC.